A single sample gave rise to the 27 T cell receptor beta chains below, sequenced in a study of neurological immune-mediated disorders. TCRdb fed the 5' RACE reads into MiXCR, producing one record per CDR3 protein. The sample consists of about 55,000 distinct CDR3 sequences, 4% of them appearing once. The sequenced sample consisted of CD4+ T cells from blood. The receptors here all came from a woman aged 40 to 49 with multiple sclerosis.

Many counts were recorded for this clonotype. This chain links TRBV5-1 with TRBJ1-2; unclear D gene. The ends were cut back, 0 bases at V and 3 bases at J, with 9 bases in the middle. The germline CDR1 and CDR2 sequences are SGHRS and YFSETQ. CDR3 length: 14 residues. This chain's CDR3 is CASSLAREDYGYTF. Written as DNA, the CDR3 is TGCGCCAGCAGCTTGGCCCGGGAAGACTATGGCTACACCTTC. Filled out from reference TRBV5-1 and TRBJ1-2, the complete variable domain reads KAGVTQTPRYLIKTRGQQVTLSCSPISGHRSVSWYQQTPGQGLQFLFEYFSETQRNKGNFPGRFSGRQFSNSRSEMNVSTLELGDSALYLCASSLAREDYGYTFGSGTRLTVV.

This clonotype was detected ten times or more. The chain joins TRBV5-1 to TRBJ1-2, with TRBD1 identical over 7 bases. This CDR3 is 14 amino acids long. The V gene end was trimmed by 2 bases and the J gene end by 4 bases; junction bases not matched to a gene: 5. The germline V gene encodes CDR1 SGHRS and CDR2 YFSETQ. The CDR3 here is CASSLLTGTYGYTF. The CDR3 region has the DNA TGCGCCAGCAGCTTACTGACAGGGACCTATGGCTACACCTTC.

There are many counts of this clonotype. The DNA for the CDR3 is TGTGCCATCAGGACAGTGCGGTTGGATGGCTACACCTTC. Encoded protein: CAIRTVRLDGYTF. The rearrangement uses TRBV10-3 and TRBJ1-2; D possibly corresponds to TRBD1 (5 bases). V gave up 6 bases and J gave up 6 bases, with 14 bases separating them. From germline, CDR1 is ENHRY and CDR2 SYGVKD. The CDR3 totals 13 residues.

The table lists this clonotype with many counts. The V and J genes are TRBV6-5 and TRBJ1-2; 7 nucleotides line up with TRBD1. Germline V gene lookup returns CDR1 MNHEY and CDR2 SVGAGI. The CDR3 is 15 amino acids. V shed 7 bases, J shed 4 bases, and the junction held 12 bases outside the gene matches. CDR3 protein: CASTKYLTGSYGYTF. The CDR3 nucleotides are TGTGCCAGCACCAAATATTTGACAGGGTCCTATGGCTACACCTTC.

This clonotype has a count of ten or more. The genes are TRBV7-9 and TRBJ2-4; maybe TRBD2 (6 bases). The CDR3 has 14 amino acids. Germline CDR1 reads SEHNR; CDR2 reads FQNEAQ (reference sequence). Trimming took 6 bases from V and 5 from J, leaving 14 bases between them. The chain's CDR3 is CASSPRRAENIQYF. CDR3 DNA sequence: TGTGCCAGCAGTCCCAGGAGGGCGGAAAACATTCAGTACTTC.

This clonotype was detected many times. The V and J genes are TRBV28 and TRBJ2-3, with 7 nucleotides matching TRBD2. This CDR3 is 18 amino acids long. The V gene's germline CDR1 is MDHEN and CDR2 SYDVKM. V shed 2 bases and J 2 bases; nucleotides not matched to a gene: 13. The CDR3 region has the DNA TGTGCCAGCAGTTTACGTCGGTCGAGCGGGGACTTCACAGATACGCAGTATTTT. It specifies CASSLRRSSGDFTDTQYF. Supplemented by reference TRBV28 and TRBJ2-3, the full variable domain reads DVKVTQSSRYLVKRTGEKVFLECVQDMDHENMFWYRQDPGLGLRLIYFSYDVKMKEKGDIPEGYSVSREKKERFSLILESASTNQTSMYLCASSLRRSSGDFTDTQYFGPGTRLTVL.

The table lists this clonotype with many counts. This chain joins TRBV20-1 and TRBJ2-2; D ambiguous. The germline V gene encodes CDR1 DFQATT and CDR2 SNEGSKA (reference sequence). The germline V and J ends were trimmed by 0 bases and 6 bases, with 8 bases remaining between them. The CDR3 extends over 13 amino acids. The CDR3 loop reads CSARDNPPGELFF. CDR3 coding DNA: TGCAGTGCTAGAGATAATCCCCCCGGGGAGCTGTTTTTT.

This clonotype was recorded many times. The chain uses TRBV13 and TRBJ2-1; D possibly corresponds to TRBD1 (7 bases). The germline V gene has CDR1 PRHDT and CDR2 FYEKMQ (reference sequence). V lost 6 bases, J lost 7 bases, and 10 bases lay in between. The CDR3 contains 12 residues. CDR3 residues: CASSSGGNEQFF. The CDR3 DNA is TGTGCCAGCAGTTCAGGGGGGAATGAGCAGTTCTTC.

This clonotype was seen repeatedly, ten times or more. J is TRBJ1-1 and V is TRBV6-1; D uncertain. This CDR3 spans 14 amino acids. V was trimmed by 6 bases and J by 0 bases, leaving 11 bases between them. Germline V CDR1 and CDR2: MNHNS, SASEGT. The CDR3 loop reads CASSTRELNTEAFF. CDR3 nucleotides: TGTGCCAGCAGCACGAGAGAGCTGAACACTGAAGCTTTCTTT.

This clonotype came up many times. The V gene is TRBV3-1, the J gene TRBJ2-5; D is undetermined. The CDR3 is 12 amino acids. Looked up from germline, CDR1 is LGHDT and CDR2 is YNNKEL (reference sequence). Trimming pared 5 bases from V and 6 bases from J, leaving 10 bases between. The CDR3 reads CASSSPPQTQYF. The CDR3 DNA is TGTGCCAGCAGCTCCCCCCCCCAGACCCAGTACTTC.

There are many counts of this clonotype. In nucleotides, the CDR3 is TGCGCCAGCAGCCAAGTAGAGGGGGGGCATTATGGCTACACCTTC. Protein: CASSQVEGGHYGYTF. The chain joins TRBV4-1 to TRBJ1-2; a possible D gene is TRBD1 (6 bases). The CDR3 contains 15 residues. Germline V gene data show CDR1 as MGHRA and CDR2 as YSYEKL. Trimming removed 1 base from V and 5 bases from J, with 14 bases in between.

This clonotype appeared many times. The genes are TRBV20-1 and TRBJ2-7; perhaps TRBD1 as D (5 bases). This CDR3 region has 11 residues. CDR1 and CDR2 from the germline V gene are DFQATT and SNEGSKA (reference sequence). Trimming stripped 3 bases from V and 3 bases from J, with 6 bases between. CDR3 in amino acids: CSARQGYEQYF. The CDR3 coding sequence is TGCAGTGCTAGGCAGGGCTACGAGCAGTACTTC.

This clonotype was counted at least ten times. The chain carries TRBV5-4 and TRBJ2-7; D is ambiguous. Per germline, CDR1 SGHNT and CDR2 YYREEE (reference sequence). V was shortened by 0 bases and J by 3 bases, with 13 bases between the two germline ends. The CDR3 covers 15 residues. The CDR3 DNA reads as TGTGCCAGCAGCTTGGAAGGTCATGGAGTCTACGAGCAGTACTTC. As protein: CASSLEGHGVYEQYF.

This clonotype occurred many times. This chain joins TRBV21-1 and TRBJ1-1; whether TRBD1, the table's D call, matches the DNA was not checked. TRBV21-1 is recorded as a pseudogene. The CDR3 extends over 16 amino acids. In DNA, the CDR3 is TGTGCCAGCAGCAAAGGGGGGGGACAGCCGAACACTGAAGCTTTCTTT. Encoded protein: CASSKGGGQPNTEAFF.

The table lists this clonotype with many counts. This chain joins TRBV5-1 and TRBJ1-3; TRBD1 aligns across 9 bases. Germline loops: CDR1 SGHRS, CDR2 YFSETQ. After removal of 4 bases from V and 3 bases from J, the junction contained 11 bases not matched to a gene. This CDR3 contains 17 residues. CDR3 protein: CASSQDRGETGGNTIYF. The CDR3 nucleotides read TGCGCCAGCAGCCAGGACAGGGGTGAGACGGGTGGAAACACCATATATTTT. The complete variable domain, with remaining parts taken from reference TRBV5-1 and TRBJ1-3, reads KAGVTQTPRYLIKTRGQQVTLSCSPISGHRSVSWYQQTPGQGLQFLFEYFSETQRNKGNFPGRFSGRQFSNSRSEMNVSTLELGDSALYLCASSQDRGETGGNTIYFGEGSWLTVV.

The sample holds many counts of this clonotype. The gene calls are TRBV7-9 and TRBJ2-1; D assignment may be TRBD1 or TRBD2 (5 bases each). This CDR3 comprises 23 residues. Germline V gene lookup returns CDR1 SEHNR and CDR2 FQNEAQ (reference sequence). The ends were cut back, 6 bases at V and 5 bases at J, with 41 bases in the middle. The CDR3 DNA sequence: TGTGCCAGCAGTTCTAAATCCCTAAAGGCCCTCGGAGAAGGGGACCGACGGCACAATGAGCAGTTCTTC. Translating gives CASSSKSLKALGEGDRRHNEQFF.

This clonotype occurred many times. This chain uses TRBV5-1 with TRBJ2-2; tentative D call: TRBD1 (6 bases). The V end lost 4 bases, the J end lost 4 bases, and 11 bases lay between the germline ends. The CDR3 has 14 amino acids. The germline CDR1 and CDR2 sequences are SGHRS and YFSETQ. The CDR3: CASSAGQLTGELFF. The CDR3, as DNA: TGCGCCAGCAGCGCCGGACAGCTCACCGGGGAGCTGTTTTTT. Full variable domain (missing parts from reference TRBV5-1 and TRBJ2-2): KAGVTQTPRYLIKTRGQQVTLSCSPISGHRSVSWYQQTPGQGLQFLFEYFSETQRNKGNFPGRFSGRQFSNSRSEMNVSTLELGDSALYLCASSAGQLTGELFFGEGSRLTVL.

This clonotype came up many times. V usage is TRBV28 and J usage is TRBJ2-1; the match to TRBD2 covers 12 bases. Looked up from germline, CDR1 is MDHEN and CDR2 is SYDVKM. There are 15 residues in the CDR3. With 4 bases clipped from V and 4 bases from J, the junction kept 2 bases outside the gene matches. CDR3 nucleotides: TGTGCCAGCAGTTGGACTAGCGGGATTTACAATGAGCAGTTCTTC. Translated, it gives CASSWTSGIYNEQFF.

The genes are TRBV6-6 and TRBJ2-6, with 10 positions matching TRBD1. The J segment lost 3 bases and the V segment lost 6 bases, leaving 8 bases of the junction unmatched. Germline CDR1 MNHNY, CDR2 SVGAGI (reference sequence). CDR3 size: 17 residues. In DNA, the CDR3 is TGTGCCAGCAGGTCGGGACAGGGGCTTAGTGGGGCCAACGTCCTGACTTTC. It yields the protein CASRSGQGLSGANVLTF.

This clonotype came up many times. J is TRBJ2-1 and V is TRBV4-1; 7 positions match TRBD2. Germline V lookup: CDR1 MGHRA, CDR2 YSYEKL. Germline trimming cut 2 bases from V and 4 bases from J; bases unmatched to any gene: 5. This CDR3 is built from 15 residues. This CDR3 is CASSQKSAGYNEQFF. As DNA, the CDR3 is TGCGCCAGCAGCCAAAAATCAGCGGGGTACAATGAGCAGTTCTTC.

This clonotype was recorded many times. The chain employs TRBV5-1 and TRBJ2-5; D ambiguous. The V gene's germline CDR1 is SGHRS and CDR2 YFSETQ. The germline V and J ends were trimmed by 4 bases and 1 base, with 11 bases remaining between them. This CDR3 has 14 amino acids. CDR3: CASSVGRLQETQYF. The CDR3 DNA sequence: TGCGCCAGCAGCGTTGGCAGACTCCAAGAGACCCAGTACTTC.

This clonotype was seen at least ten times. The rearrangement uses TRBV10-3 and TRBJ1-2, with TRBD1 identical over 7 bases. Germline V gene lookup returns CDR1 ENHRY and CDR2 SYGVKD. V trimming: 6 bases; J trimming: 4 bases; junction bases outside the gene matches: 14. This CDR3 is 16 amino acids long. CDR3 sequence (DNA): TGTGCCATCAGCCCAAGGACGGGACAGCCTTCCTATGGCTACACCTTC. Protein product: CAISPRTGQPSYGYTF.

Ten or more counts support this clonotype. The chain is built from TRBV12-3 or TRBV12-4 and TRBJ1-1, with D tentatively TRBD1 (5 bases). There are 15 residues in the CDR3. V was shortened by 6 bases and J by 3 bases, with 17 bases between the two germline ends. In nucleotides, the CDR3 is TGTGCCAGCAGGACCTTGGGGAGAGGGGACACTGAAGCTTTCTTT. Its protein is CASRTLGRGDTEAFF.

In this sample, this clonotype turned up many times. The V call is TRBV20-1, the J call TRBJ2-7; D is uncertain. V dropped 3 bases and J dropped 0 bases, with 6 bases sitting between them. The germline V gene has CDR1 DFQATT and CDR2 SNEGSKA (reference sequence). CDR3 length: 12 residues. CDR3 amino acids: CSARGSSYEQYF. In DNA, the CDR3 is TGCAGTGCTAGGGGCAGCTCCTACGAGCAGTACTTC.

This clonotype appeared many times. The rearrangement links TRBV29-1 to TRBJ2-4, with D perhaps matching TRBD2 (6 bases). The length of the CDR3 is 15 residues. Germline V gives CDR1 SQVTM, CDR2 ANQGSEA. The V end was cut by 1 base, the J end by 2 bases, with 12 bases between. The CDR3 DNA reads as TGCAGCGTTGAAGGGGTGGGAGGAACCAAAAACATTCAGTACTTC. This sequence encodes CSVEGVGGTKNIQYF.

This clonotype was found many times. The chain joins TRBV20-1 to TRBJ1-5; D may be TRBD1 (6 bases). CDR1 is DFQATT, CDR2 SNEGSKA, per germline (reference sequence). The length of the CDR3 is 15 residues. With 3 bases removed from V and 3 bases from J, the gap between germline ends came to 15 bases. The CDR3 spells CSAREQGGDNQPQHF. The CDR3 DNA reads TGCAGTGCTAGGGAACAGGGAGGCGACAATCAGCCCCAGCATTTT.

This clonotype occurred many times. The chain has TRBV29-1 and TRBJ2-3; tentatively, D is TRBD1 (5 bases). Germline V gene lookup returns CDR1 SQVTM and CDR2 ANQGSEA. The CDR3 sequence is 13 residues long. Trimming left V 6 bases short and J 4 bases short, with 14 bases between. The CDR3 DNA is TGCAGCGTCTCCCATCCCAGGGCAGATACGCAGTATTTT. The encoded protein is CSVSHPRADTQYF.